This T cell receptor beta chain stems from a study of OX40 agonist ivuxolimab in advanced cancers. Whole-study results and caveats: Relatively little clonal expansion, among the lowest observed, appeared in partial responders at 0.1-3.0 mg/kg.

Measured with immunoSEQ multiplex PCR; TCRdb has only the in-frame clones, and not every one. The sample lists around 43,000 clones, approximately 86% seen once, with around an eighth in the top ten. The germline V gene has CDR1 SGHAT and CDR2 FQNNGV. The CDR3 consists of 13 residues. V was pared by 5 bases and J by 4 bases, with 12 bases between. Note on this clone: Its specificity is not known.

The sample here was CD4+ or CD8+ T cells sorted from blood, taken in a trial of the OX40 agonist ivuxolimab. The chain joins TRBV11-2 to TRBJ2-7; D perhaps matches TRBD1 (5 bases). The receptor comes from an adult with an advanced solid tumor such as melanoma, head and neck, liver or kidney cancer. The DNA for the CDR3 is TGTGCCAGCAGCCCCCGACAGATGTACGAGCAGTACTTC. Translation gives CASSPRQMYEQYF.